The 17 T cell receptor beta chains reported below all come from one sample, sequenced in a study of identical twins. MiXCR, run by TCRdb on the 5' RACE reads, gives a single entry per CDR3 protein. The sample has around 690,000 distinct CDR3 sequences, approximately 22% seen once. These data were also reused for a study on T cells expressing NK-cell markers.

Sequenced sample: PBMCs. The receptors here all came from a woman between 18 and 29 years old in good health.

This clonotype was observed a few times. V and J are TRBV20-1 and TRBJ2-1, with 10 bases that match TRBD2. The ends lost 1 base at V and 10 bases at J; junction bases unmatched: 10. Germline V CDR1 and CDR2: DFQATT, SNEGSKA (reference sequence). CDR3 length equals 15 residues. In nucleotides, the CDR3 is TGCAGTGCTAGAGCGACAGCTAGCGGGGGTGGAGAGCAGTTCTTC. Translation gives CSARATASGGGEQFF.

DNA of the CDR3: TGTGCCAGCACTCCGGGACAGGGCTATGGCTACACCTTC. As protein: CASTPGQGYGYTF. The chain carries TRBV12-3 or TRBV12-4 and TRBJ1-2; 9 bases match TRBD1. The CDR3 is 13 residues long. With V trimmed by 7 bases and J by 4 bases, 4 bases remained unmatched.

This chain connects TRBV27 to TRBJ2-3; tentatively, D is TRBD2 (5 bases). Germline-derived CDR1 and CDR2 are MNHEY and SMNVEV (reference sequence). The CDR3 has 14 residues. Between the trimmed V and J ends, which lost 2 bases and 1 base, there was a span of 7 bases. Here the CDR3 reads CASSLRAGTDTQYF. The CDR3 bases are TGTGCCAGCAGTTTAAGAGCGGGCACAGATACGCAGTATTTT.

V gene TRBV4-3 combines with J gene TRBJ2-3; TRBD1 or TRBD2 may be the D gene (5 bases each). Trimming removed 0 bases from V and 1 base from J, with 8 bases in between. The CDR3 runs 15 residues. Germline-derived CDR1 and CDR2 are LGHNA and YSLEER. CDR3 DNA: TGCGCCAGCAGCCAAGATCTGGGACGCACAGATACGCAGTATTTT. This gives the protein CASSQDLGRTDTQYF.

As for this clonotype: A read error may account for a junction end that differs from germline. J is TRBJ2-7 and V is TRBV7-9; TRBD1 matches at 8 bases. The CDR3 has 15 amino acids. Germline V gene lookup returns CDR1 SEHNR and CDR2 FQNEAQ (reference sequence). The CDR3 sequence is CASSLGSGGAYEQYF. The CDR3 DNA is TGCGCCAGCAGCTTAGGCTCAGGGGGCGCCTACGAGCAGTACTTC.

The chain links TRBV3-1 to TRBJ2-7, with TRBD1 matching over 10 bases. Germline CDR1 is LGHDT and CDR2 is YNNKEL (reference sequence). Trimming took 4 bases from V and 5 from J; bases not matched to a gene: 8. CDR3 length: 15 residues. CDR3 in amino acids: CASSPRDRGFHEQYF. The CDR3 DNA reads as TGTGCCAGCAGCCCCCGGGACAGGGGTTTCCACGAGCAGTACTTC.

This clonotype was detected many times. V and J are TRBV6-1 and TRBJ1-1; maybe TRBD1 (5 bases). Germline V gives CDR1 MNHNS, CDR2 SASEGT. With 10 bases removed from V and 5 bases from J, the gap between germline ends came to 23 bases. The CDR3 consists of 15 residues. As DNA, the CDR3 is TGTGCCACCTTTCATTACGGTGGGGCAAAGACTGAAGCTTTCTTT. It is translated as CATFHYGGAKTEAFF.

This chain connects TRBV7-8 to TRBJ2-3, with 8 bases aligning to TRBD2. J gave up 3 bases and V 2 bases, and 10 bases lay outside the gene matches. From germline, CDR1 is SGHVS and CDR2 FQNEAQ. The CDR3 is 17 residues long. CDR3 amino acids: CASSLRERGIRTDTQYF. CDR3 nucleotide sequence: TGTGCCAGCAGCTTACGCGAGCGGGGGATAAGAACAGATACGCAGTATTTT. Looking up the rest from reference TRBV7-8 and TRBJ2-3 gives the full variable domain: GAGVSQSPRYKVAKRGQDVALRCDPISGHVSLFWYQQALGQGPEFLTYFQNEAQLDKSGLPSDRFFAERPEGSVSTLKIQRTQQEDSAVYLCASSLRERGIRTDTQYFGPGTRLTVL.

The sample holds a few counts of this clonotype. The chain employs TRBV20-1 and TRBJ2-5; TRBD2 is a possible D gene (6 bases). V dropped 4 bases and J dropped 3 bases, with 9 bases sitting between them. The V gene's germline CDR1 is DFQATT and CDR2 SNEGSKA (reference sequence). This CDR3 has 12 residues. CDR3 sequence: CSANAGKETQYF. In DNA, the CDR3 is TGCAGTGCTAATGCGGGAAAAGAGACCCAGTACTTC.

This clonotype was detected a few times. The chain joins TRBV7-9 to TRBJ2-1; 7 bases fit TRBD1. Germline CDR1 SEHNR, CDR2 FQNEAQ (reference sequence). Germline trimming cut 1 base from V and 9 bases from J; bases unmatched to any gene: 15. The length of the CDR3 is 17 residues. CDR3 coding DNA: TGTGCCAGCAGCTTAGGTTCGTCCGGGACAGTTAGACCTGAGCAGTTCTTC. This gives the protein CASSLGSSGTVRPEQFF.

The genes are TRBV5-6 and TRBJ1-6, with D uncertain. The CDR3 is 13 amino acids. With 2 bases removed from V and 8 bases from J, the gap between germline ends came to 8 bases. Germline assignment: CDR1 SGHDT and CDR2 YYEEEE. CDR3 in DNA: TGTGCCAGCAGCTTCCAAAAAGATTCACCCCTCCACTTT. Translating it yields CASSFQKDSPLHF.

This clonotype showed up just a few times. J is TRBJ2-1 and V is TRBV6-2 or TRBV6-3; possibly TRBD2 for D (5 bases). V was cut by 10 bases and J by 9 bases, with 13 bases left in between. This CDR3 is 11 amino acids long. Germline lookup yields CDR1 MNHEY and CDR2 SVGEGT. The CDR3 bases are TGTGCCACCCTAGGAACTAGTGAGCAGTTCTTC. Translation gives CATLGTSEQFF.

A few counts support this clonotype. J is TRBJ2-2 and V is TRBV29-1; either TRBD1 or TRBD2 may fit D (5 bases each). V was pared by 6 bases and J by 0 bases, with 11 bases between. The CDR3 spans 14 residues. Germline V lookup: CDR1 SQVTM, CDR2 ANQGSEA. CDR3 sequence (DNA): TGCAGCGTACCGGGGCCGACGAACACCGGGGAGCTGTTTTTT. It encodes CSVPGPTNTGELFF.

The gene calls are TRBV20-1 and TRBJ2-6; 7 nucleotides align to TRBD1. The CDR3 has 16 residues. V lost 5 bases, J lost 0 bases, and 7 bases stayed unmatched. The germline V gene encodes CDR1 DFQATT and CDR2 SNEGSKA (reference sequence). CDR3 region: CSAERTGDSGANVLTF. As DNA, the CDR3 is TGCAGTGCTGAACGGACAGGTGACTCTGGGGCCAACGTCCTGACTTTC.

This clonotype appeared a few times. This chain's CDR3 is CASRDSGPSYEQYF. CDR3 sequence (DNA): TGCGCCAGCAGGGACTCTGGCCCTAGCTACGAGCAGTACTTC. The V call is TRBV23-1, the J call TRBJ2-7, with TRBD2 as a possible D gene (5 bases). TRBV23-1 is an open reading frame, and its role is uncertain. The CDR3 has 14 residues. Trimming removed 6 bases at V and 3 bases at J, with 15 bases between.

This clonotype has just a few counts. V gene TRBV9 combines with J gene TRBJ2-3; TRBD2 matches at 8 bases. CDR1 is SGDLS, CDR2 YYNGEE, per germline. The trim removed 6 bases at V and 0 bases at J, leaving 6 bases unmatched. The CDR3 consists of 15 residues. CDR3 region: CASTLLAASTDTQYF. The CDR3 DNA is TGTGCCAGCACCCTACTAGCGGCTAGCACAGATACGCAGTATTTT.

V and J are TRBV2 and TRBJ2-3; D is undetermined. This CDR3 has 15 residues. Germline V CDR1 and CDR2: SNHLY, FYNNEI. Trimming took off 6 bases at V and 1 base at J, with 14 bases between the two ends. Written as DNA, the CDR3 is TGTGCCAGCAGCCCCCAATCACCTGGCACAGATACGCAGTATTTT. It encodes CASSPQSPGTDTQYF. Full variable domain (remainder filled in from reference TRBV2 and TRBJ2-3): EPEVTQTPSHQVTQMGQEVILRCVPISNHLYFYWYRQILGQKVEFLVSFYNNEISEKSEIFDDQFSVERPDGSNFTLKIRSTKLEDSAMYFCASSPQSPGTDTQYFGPGTRLTVL.